What follows are 18 T cell receptor beta chains derived from one specimen sequenced in a study of blood T cell repertoires in COVID-19. The assay was immunoSEQ multiplex PCR, and TCRdb's table has in-frame clones only and misses some. In the table there are 120,000 to 150,000 clones, under 80% of which are singletons. Sequences were obtained from peripheral blood. Receptor source: a man aged 60 to 75 with acute or convalescent COVID-19.

This chain links TRBV6-5 with TRBJ1-1; 10 bases match TRBD1. CDR3 size: 14 residues. CDR1 MNHEY and CDR2 SVGAGI come from the germline V gene. The junction had 6 bases not matched to a gene; V was cut back by 5 bases and J by 6 bases. The CDR3 loop is CASSRDRGWAEAFF. Here the CDR3 DNA reads TGTGCCAGCAGTCGGGACAGGGGCTGGGCTGAAGCTTTCTTT.

The chain joins TRBV14 to TRBJ2-1, with D tentatively TRBD1 (6 bases). Between the trimmed V and J ends, which lost 1 base and 4 bases, there was a span of 20 bases. The CDR3 has 18 residues. Germline V gene sequence: CDR1 SGHDN, CDR2 FVKESK. The DNA for the CDR3 is TGTGCCAGCAGCCAAGCCGTTAGGACAGAGCGAACTTACAATGAGCAGTTCTTC. Protein product: CASSQAVRTERTYNEQFF.

The chain has TRBV5-8 and TRBJ2-1, with 9 bases matching TRBD2. This CDR3 has 15 amino acids. Unmatched junction bases numbered 4, after V lost 4 bases and J lost 2 bases. Germline lookup yields CDR1 SGHTS and CDR2 YDEGEE. CDR3 sequence: CASSQSGRTYNEQFF. The CDR3 region has the DNA TGTGCCAGCAGCCAAAGCGGGAGGACCTACAATGAGCAGTTCTTC. The full variable domain, with the rest looked up from reference TRBV5-8 and TRBJ2-1, is EAGVTQSPTHLIKTRGQQATLRCSPISGHTSVYWYQQALGLGLQFLLWYDEGEERNRGNFPPRFSGRQFPNYSSELNVNALELEDSALYLCASSQSGRTYNEQFFGPGTRLTVL.

This clone has only one observation. J is TRBJ2-7 and V is TRBV7-9, with 7 bases that match TRBD2. This CDR3 is built from 15 residues. From germline, CDR1 is SEHNR and CDR2 FQNEAQ (reference sequence). After removal of 1 base from V and 2 bases from J, the junction contained 5 bases not matched to a gene. CDR3 region: CASSLGTRVPYEQYF. In DNA form, the CDR3 reads TGTGCCAGCAGCTTAGGGACTAGGGTACCCTACGAGCAGTACTTC.

The table lists this clone with many counts. The chain combines TRBV27 with TRBJ1-2; D perhaps matches TRBD1 (6 bases). Looked up from germline, CDR1 is MNHEY and CDR2 is SMNVEV (reference sequence). The length of the CDR3 is 15 residues. V gave up 1 base and J gave up 6 bases, with 15 bases separating them. CDR3 coding DNA: TGTGCCAGCAGTTTATGGGCTGGGGGCGAAGATGGCTACACCTTC. Translating gives CASSLWAGGEDGYTF.

This chain joins TRBV19 and TRBJ2-1; possible D gene TRBD1, 6 bases. Trimming removed 5 bases from V and 7 bases from J, with 15 bases in between. Per the germline V gene, CDR1 is LNHDA and CDR2 is SQIVND (reference sequence). The CDR3 contains 14 residues. The CDR3 DNA sequence: TGTGCCAGTAGTTACAGGGAAGGCTGGAATGAGCAGTTCTTC. It encodes CASSYREGWNEQFF.

The CDR3 region is CASSDSGLLPDEQFF. CDR3 in DNA: TGTGCCAGCAGTGACTCGGGACTCCTACCCGATGAGCAGTTCTTC. This chain uses TRBV6-4 with TRBJ2-1, with D possibly TRBD2 on 6 matching bases. Trimming shortened V by 0 bases and J by 8 bases, and 14 bases separated the two germline ends. Germline CDR1 reads MRHNA; CDR2 reads SNTAGT. The CDR3 covers 15 residues.

The chain carries TRBV19 and TRBJ2-4; 11 bases agree with TRBD2. Germline V gene sequence: CDR1 LNHDA, CDR2 SQIVND (reference sequence). V shed 5 bases, J shed 3 bases, and the junction held 6 bases outside the gene matches. The CDR3 loop spans 16 amino acids. CDR3 nucleotides: TGTGCCAGTAGTGTACTAGCGGGAGACGGCAAAAACATTCAGTACTTC. Translation gives CASSVLAGDGKNIQYF.

The chain uses TRBV5-1 and TRBJ2-6; 9 bases map to TRBD1. The germline CDR1 and CDR2 sequences are SGHRS and YFSETQ. CDR3 size: 16 residues. The trim removed 2 bases at V and 3 bases at J, leaving 3 bases unmatched. CDR3 in amino acids: CASSLQGAGGANVLTF. DNA for the CDR3: TGCGCCAGCAGCTTACAGGGGGCCGGTGGGGCCAACGTCCTGACTTTC.

The CDR3 coding sequence is TGCGCCAGCAGCTCCCCGGGACTAGCGAATGGCGAGCAGTACTTC. It translates to CASSSPGLANGEQYF. J is TRBJ2-7 and V is TRBV5-1, with TRBD2 identical over 10 bases. The CDR3 has 15 residues. Germline V gene sequence: CDR1 SGHRS, CDR2 YFSETQ. V lost 3 bases, J lost 6 bases, and 9 bases stayed unmatched.

This sequence joins TRBV5-1 and TRBJ2-1; 12 nucleotides agree with TRBD2. The CDR3 totals 16 residues. With V trimmed by 5 bases and J by 6 bases, 9 bases remained unmatched. Germline CDR1 SGHRS, CDR2 YFSETQ. The CDR3 reads CASSLAGGPSGNEQFF. The CDR3 DNA reads TGCGCCAGCAGTCTAGCGGGAGGGCCGTCGGGCAATGAGCAGTTCTTC.

V and J are TRBV5-8 and TRBJ1-1, with a possible D match to TRBD1 (5 bases). V lost 1 base and J lost 7, with 14 bases in between. The CDR3 covers 14 residues. Per germline, CDR1 SGHTS and CDR2 YDEGEE. The CDR3 DNA follows: TGTGCCAGCAGCTTGACCCAAGGAACAGGTGAAGCTTTCTTT. Translation: CASSLTQGTGEAFF.

This chain connects TRBV2 to TRBJ1-2; D may be TRBD1 (6 bases). Germline V gene data show CDR1 as SNHLY and CDR2 as FYNNEI. This CDR3 region has 12 residues. The V end lost 10 bases, the J end lost 4 bases, and 13 bases lay between the germline ends. The CDR3 DNA follows: TGTGCCACCTCACAGGGCGGCTATGGCTACACCTTC. Protein product: CATSQGGYGYTF.

The chain combines TRBV5-4 with TRBJ2-4, with 9 bases aligning to TRBD1. Trimming cost V 2 bases and J 5 bases; bases outside gene matches: 5. This CDR3 comprises 15 residues. Per germline, CDR1 SGHNT and CDR2 YYREEE (reference sequence). CDR3 residues: CASSLGDRAQNIQYF. The CDR3 nucleotides are TGTGCCAGCAGCTTAGGGGACAGGGCTCAAAACATTCAGTACTTC.

This clone is a singleton in its sample. The chain is built from TRBV7-2 and TRBJ2-7, with D possibly being TRBD2 (5 bases). CDR1 and CDR2 (germline): SGHTA, FQGNSA. The CDR3 loop spans 13 amino acids. Trimming left V 5 bases short and J 9 bases short, with 17 bases between. CDR3 region: CASSPSRIRGQYF. The CDR3 DNA sequence: TGTGCCAGCAGCCCAAGCCGCATCCGGGGGCAGTACTTC.

This clone was observed a handful of times. This sequence joins TRBV28 and TRBJ2-7; D may be TRBD2 (6 bases). The CDR3 is 14 amino acids. Between the trimmed V and J ends, which lost 3 bases and 4 bases, there was a span of 13 bases. Germline V CDR1 and CDR2: MDHEN, SYDVKM. The CDR3 DNA reads as TGTGCCAGCAGTTTCATCGCGGGAAAATACGAGCAGTACTTC. It codes for CASSFIAGKYEQYF.

In the case of this clone: The junction departs from the called germline gene at one end, perhaps through a read error. V and J are TRBV6-2 or TRBV6-3 and TRBJ2-7; 7 bases fit TRBD2. This CDR3 is 12 amino acids long. Germline V gene sequence: CDR1 MNHEY, CDR2 SVGEGT. CDR3 in amino acids: CASSDTSANARF. In nucleotides, the CDR3 is TGTGCCAGCAGTGACACTAGCGCTAACGCCAGGTTC.

The count of this clone is one. The chain recombines TRBV4-2 with TRBJ2-5, with 8 bases matching TRBD1. This CDR3 has 16 amino acids. The germline V gene has CDR1 LGHNA and CDR2 YNFKEQ. The trim removed 0 bases at V and 1 base at J, leaving 4 bases unmatched. The DNA of the CDR3 is TGTGCCAGCAGCCAAGACGGACAGGGCTTCCAAGAGACCCAGTACTTC. Translation: CASSQDGQGFQETQYF.